The T cell receptor beta chain described here comes from a study of blood T cells in healthy people across ages. Findings and limits, study-wide: Roughly linear age-related decline in beta diversity appeared, significant by age around 40.

Of note for this clonotype: Its antigen remains unidentified.

V was pared by 3 bases and J by 5 bases, with 9 bases of the junction left unmatched. CDR3 size: 14 residues. The germline gives CDR1 DFQATT, CDR2 SNEGSKA (reference sequence). A J-beta primer mix and a sample-barcoded 5' primer were used in a second PCR of roughly 6 to 12 cycles. TCRdb re-analysed the 5' RACE reads in MiXCR, keeping a single row per CDR3 protein. The repertoire has around 800,000 distinct CDR3 sequences, approximately 67% of them found once; the top ten carry 28%. Whenever a sample was processed, at least 7 million PBMCs were isolated. The amount of total RNA extracted per sample was at least 6 micrograms.

What was sequenced was blood. V and J are TRBV20-1 and TRBJ2-5; 7 bases map to TRBD2. This TCR derives from a man in his thirties or forties in good health. As DNA, the CDR3 is TGCAGTGCTAGGGGGGAAGCGGGGTTGGAGACCCAGTACTTC. This gives the protein CSARGEAGLETQYF.